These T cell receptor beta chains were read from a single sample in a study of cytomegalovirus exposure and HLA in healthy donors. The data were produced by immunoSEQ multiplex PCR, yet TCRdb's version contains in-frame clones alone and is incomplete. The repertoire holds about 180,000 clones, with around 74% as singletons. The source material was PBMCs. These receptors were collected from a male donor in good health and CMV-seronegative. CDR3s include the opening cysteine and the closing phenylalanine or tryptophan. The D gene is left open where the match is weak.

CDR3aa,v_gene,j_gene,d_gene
CASSLSPNSNQPQHF,TRBV5-6,TRBJ1-5,.
CASSYREGGGYTF,TRBV7-8,TRBJ1-2,.
CASSFAITVGYTF,TRBV28,TRBJ1-2,.
CASSHKTGSYSGANVLTF,TRBV5-4,TRBJ2-6,.
CASSILPGINSNQPQHF,TRBV19,TRBJ1-5,.
CGGRTEKLFF,TRBV29-1,TRBJ1-4,.
CSSSLGTGGNGNTIYF,TRBV7-9,TRBJ1-3,TRBD1
CASSYRAMGRGGELFF,TRBV6-6,TRBJ2-2,.
CASRSGLDNEQFF,TRBV27,TRBJ2-1,TRBD2
CASSSIGGRGGELFF,TRBV11-2,TRBJ2-2,TRBD2
CASSLDGRRNEQFF,TRBV7-9,TRBJ2-1,TRBD2
CAISEQVLRAPILLNYGYTF,TRBV10-3,TRBJ1-2,.
CASSIDVVRTQYF,TRBV19,TRBJ2-5,.
CASSYGPGQARYEQYF,TRBV6-5,TRBJ2-7,TRBD1
CASSPNRTGAGNQPQHF,TRBV7-9,TRBJ1-5,TRBD1
CASSYSIQGSGNTIYF,TRBV6-5,TRBJ1-3,.
CASRRDREWYEQYF,TRBV6-1,TRBJ2-7,TRBD1
CASSFIEQFF,TRBV28,TRBJ2-1,.
CASSYLQGAGGGYTF,TRBV6-5,TRBJ1-2,TRBD1
CASSEGGVNYGYTF,TRBV9,TRBJ1-2,.
CAIRDRGDEQYF,TRBV10-3,.,TRBD1
CASRGQLSGNTIYF,TRBV6-1,TRBJ1-3,.
CASSRRSSGRLYEQYF,TRBV7-9,TRBJ2-7,TRBD2
CASSPSGDTQYF,TRBV7-3,TRBJ2-3,.
CASSSLGLAGADTQYF,TRBV7-2,TRBJ2-3,TRBD2
CASSQVLRQINQPQHF,TRBV4-1,TRBJ1-5,.